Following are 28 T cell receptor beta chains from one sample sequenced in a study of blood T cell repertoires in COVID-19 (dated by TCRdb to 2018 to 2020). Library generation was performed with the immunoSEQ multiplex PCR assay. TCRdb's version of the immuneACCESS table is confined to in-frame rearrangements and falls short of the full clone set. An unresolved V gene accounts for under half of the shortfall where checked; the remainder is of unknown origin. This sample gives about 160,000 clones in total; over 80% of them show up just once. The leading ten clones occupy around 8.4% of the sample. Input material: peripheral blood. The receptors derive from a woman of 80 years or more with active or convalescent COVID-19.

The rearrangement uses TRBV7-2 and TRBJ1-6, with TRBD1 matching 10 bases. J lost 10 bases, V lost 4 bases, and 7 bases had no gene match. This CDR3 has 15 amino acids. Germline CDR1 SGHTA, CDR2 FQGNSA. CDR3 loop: CASSSRQGAGSPLHF. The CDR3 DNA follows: TGTGCCAGCAGCTCCCGACAGGGGGCAGGGTCACCCCTCCACTTT.

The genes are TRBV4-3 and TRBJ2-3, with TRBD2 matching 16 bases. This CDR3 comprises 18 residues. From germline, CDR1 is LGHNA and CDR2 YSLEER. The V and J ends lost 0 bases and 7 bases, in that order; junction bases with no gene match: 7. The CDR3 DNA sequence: TGCGCCAGCAGCCAAGACCCGGGACTAGCGGGGGGGCCCCATACGCAGTATTTT. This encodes CASSQDPGLAGGPHTQYF.

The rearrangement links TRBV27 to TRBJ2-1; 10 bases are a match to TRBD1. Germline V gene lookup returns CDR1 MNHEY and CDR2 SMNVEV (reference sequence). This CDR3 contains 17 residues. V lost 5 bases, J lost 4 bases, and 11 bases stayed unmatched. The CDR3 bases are TGTGCCAGCAGTGCACTCAGGGACAGGGGTTCGTACAATGAGCAGTTCTTC. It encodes CASSALRDRGSYNEQFF.

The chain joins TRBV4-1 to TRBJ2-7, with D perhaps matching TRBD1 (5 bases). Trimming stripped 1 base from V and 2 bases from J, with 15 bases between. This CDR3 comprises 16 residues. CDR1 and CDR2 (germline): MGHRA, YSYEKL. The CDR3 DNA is TGCGCCAGCAGCCAAGGAGGACACCTGGCCCCCTACGAGCAGTACTTC. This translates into CASSQGGHLAPYEQYF.

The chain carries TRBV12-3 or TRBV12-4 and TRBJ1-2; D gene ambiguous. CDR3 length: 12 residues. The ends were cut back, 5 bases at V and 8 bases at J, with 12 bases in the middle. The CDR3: CASSPNTKGYTF. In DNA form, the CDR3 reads TGTGCCAGCAGTCCCAACACGAAAGGCTACACCTTC.

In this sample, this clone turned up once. In nucleotides, the CDR3 is TGTGCCAGCAGCTTATTCTCGGGACAGGGAACGAATCAGCCCCAGCATTTT. It encodes CASSLFSGQGTNQPQHF. The chain couples TRBV7-2 to TRBJ1-5; 9 bases fit TRBD1. This CDR3 contains 17 residues. Germline V lookup: CDR1 SGHTA, CDR2 FQGNSA. V shed 2 bases and J 4 bases; nucleotides not matched to a gene: 9.

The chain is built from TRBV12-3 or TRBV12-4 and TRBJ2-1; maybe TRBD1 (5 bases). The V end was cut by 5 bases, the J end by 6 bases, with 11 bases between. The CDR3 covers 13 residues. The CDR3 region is CASSSRQPNEQFF. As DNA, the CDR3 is TGTGCCAGCAGTAGCAGACAGCCCAATGAGCAGTTCTTC.

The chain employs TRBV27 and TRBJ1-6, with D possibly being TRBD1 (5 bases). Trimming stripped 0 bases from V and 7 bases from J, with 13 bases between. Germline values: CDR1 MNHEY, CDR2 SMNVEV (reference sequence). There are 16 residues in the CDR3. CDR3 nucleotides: TGTGCCAGCAGTTTATCTACGGGGGGTGGAAATTCACCCCTCCACTTT. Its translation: CASSLSTGGGNSPLHF.

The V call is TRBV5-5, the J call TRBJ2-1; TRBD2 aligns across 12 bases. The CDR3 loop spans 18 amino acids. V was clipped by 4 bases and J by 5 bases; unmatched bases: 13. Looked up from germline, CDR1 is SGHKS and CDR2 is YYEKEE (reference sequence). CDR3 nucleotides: TGTGCCAGCAGCCCCGGACTAGCGGGGTTCCAAAACCACAATGAGCAGTTCTTC. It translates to CASSPGLAGFQNHNEQFF.

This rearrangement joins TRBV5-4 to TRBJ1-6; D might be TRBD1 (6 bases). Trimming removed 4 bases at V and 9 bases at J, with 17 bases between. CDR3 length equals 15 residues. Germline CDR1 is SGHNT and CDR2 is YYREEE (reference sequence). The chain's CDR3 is CASSVDSMGLSPLHF. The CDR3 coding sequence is TGTGCCAGCAGCGTGGACAGCATGGGACTTTCACCCCTCCACTTT. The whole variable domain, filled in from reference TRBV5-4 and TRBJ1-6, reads ETGVTQSPTHLIKTRGQQVTLRCSSQSGHNTVSWYQQALGQGPQFIFQYYREEENGRGNFPPRFSGLQFPNYSSELNVNALELDDSALYLCASSVDSMGLSPLHFGNGTRLTVT.

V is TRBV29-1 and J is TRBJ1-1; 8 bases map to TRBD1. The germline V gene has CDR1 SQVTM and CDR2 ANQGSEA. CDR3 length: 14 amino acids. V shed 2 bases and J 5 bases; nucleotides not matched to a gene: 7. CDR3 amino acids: CSVERTGFGTEAFF. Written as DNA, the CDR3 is TGCAGCGTTGAAAGGACAGGGTTTGGGACTGAAGCTTTCTTT.

CDR3 in DNA: TGTGCCAGCAGCCCACGACAGGGGGCGAGGGGCTACACCTTC. Translating gives CASSPRQGARGYTF. The rearrangement joins TRBV7-2 to TRBJ1-2, with 10 bases identical to TRBD1. J lost 8 bases, V lost 5 bases, and 8 bases had no gene match. The CDR3 consists of 14 residues. The V gene's germline CDR1 is SGHTA and CDR2 FQGNSA.

As DNA, the CDR3 is TGTGCCAGCAGCGTACAGGATTACAATGAGCAGTTCTTC. As protein: CASSVQDYNEQFF. The chain employs TRBV7-9 and TRBJ2-1; D may be TRBD1 (5 bases). V lost 5 bases and J 4 bases, leaving 9 bases between the germline ends. In germline, CDR1 is SEHNR, CDR2 FQNEAQ (reference sequence). The CDR3 spans 13 residues.

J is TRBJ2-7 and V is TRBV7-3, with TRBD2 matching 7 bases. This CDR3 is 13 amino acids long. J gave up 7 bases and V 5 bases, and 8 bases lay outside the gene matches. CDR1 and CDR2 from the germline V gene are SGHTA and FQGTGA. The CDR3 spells CASSPRQGGEQYF. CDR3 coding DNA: TGTGCCAGCAGCCCTCGCCAGGGAGGGGAGCAGTACTTC. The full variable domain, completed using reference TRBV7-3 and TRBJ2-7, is GAGVSQTPSNKVTEKGKYVELRCDPISGHTALYWYRQSLGQGPEFLIYFQGTGAADDSGLPNDRFFAVRPEGSVSTLKIQRTERGDSAVYLCASSPRQGGEQYFGPGTRLTVT.

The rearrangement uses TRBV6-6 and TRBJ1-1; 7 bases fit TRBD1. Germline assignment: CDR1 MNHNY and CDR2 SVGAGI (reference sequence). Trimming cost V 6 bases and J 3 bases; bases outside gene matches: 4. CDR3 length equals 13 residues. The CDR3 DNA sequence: TGTGCCAGCAGCCTACAGGGGTACACTGAAGCTTTCTTT. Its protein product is CASSLQGYTEAFF.

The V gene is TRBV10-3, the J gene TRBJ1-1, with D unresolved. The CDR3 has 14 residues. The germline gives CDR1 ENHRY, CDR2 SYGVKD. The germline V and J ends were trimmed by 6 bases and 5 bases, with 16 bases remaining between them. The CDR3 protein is CAISDTERATEAFF. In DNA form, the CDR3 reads TGTGCCATCAGCGACACTGAGCGGGCAACTGAAGCTTTCTTT.

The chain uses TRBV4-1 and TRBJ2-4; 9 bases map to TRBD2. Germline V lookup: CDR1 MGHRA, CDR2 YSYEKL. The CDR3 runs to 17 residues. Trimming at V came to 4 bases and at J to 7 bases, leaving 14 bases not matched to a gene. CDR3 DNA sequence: TGCGCCAGCAGCCCCCCCCCAGGAGCGGGGGGTGGGAACATTCAGTACTTC. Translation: CASSPPPGAGGGNIQYF.

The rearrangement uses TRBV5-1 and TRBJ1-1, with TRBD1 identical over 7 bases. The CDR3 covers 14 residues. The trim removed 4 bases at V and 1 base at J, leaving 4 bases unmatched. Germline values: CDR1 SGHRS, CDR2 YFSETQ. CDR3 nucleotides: TGCGCCAGCAGCACGGCAGGGGGGAACACTGAAGCTTTCTTT. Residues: CASSTAGGNTEAFF.

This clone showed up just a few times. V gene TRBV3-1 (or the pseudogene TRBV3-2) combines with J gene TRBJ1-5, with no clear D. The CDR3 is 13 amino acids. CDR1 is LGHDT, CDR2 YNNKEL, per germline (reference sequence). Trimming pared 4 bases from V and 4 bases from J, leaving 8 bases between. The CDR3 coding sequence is TGTGCCAGCAGCCTCTCCCAGAATCAGCCCCAGCATTTT. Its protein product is CASSLSQNQPQHF.

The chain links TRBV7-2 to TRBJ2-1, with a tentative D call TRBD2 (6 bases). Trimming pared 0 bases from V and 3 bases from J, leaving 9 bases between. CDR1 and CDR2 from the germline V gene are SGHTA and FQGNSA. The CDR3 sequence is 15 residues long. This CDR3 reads CASSLAAGNYNEQFF. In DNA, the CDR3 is TGTGCCAGCAGCTTAGCAGCGGGCAACTACAATGAGCAGTTCTTC.

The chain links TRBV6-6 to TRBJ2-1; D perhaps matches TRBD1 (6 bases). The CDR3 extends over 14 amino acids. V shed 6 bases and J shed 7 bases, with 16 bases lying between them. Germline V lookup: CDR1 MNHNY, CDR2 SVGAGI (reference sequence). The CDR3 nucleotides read TGTGCCAGCAGCGGACAGTCGAAACCAAATGAGCAGTTCTTC. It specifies CASSGQSKPNEQFF.

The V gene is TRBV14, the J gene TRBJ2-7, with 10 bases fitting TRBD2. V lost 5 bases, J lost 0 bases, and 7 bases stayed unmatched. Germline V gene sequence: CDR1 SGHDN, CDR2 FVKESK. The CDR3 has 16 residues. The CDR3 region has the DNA TGTGCCAGCAGCAAAGCCACTAGCGGGGCCTCCTACGAGCAGTACTTC. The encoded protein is CASSKATSGASYEQYF.

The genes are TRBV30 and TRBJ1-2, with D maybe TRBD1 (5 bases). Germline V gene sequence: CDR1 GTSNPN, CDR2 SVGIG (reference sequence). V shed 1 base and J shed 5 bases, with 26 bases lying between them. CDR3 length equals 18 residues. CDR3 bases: TGTGCCTGGAGTGGAGTCGGGACTATCACCCCGGCTATGTATGGCTACACCTTC. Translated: CAWSGVGTITPAMYGYTF.

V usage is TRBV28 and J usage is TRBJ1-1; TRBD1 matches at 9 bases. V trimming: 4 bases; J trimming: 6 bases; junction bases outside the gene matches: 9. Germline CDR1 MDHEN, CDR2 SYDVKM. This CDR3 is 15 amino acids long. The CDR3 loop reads CASSSSGTGFSEAFF. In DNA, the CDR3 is TGTGCCAGCAGTTCCTCCGGGACAGGGTTTTCTGAAGCTTTCTTT.

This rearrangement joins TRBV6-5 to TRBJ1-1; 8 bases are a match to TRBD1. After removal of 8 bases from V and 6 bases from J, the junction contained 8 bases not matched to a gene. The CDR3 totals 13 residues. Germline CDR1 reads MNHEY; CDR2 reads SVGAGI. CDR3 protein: CASSDRGNAEAFF. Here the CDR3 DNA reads TGTGCCAGCTCCGACAGGGGCAACGCTGAAGCTTTCTTT.

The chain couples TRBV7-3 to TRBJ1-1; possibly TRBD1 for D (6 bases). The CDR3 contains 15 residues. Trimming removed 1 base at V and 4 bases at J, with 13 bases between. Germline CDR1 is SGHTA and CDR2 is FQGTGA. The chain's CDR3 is CASSLRAGEGTEAFF. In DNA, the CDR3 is TGTGCCAGCAGCTTAAGGGCAGGGGAGGGCACTGAAGCTTTCTTT.

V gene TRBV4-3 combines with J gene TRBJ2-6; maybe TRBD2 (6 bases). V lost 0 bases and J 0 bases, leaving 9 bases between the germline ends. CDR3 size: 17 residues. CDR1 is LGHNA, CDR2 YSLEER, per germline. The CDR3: CASSQEDYPSGANVLTF. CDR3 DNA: TGCGCCAGCAGCCAAGAGGACTACCCCTCTGGGGCCAACGTCCTGACTTTC.

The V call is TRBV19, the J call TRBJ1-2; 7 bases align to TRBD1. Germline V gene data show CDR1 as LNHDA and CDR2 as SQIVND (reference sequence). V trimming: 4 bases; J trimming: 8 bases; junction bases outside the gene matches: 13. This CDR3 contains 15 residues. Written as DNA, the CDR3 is TGTGCCAGTAGTACATCGACAGGGAGGTCTGGGGGCTACACCTTC. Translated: CASSTSTGRSGGYTF.